The rows below give T cell receptor beta chains drawn from one sample of a study of breast tumors, draining lymph nodes, adjacent tissues. One entry per CDR3 protein, called by TCRdb with MiXCR from the multiplex PCR reads. The sample holds about 180,000 distinct CDR3 sequences, 30% to 35% seen once. The sample consisted of axillary lymph node tissue. All receptors derive from a female donor with breast cancer. Some clones in this sample may be carry-over from other donors' samples. CDR3s include the opening cysteine and the closing phenylalanine or tryptophan. D genes are given only for firm matches. Expanded clones are given a class, and other clones once, few, many or no size at all.

CDR3 DNA: TGCGCCAGCAGCCCTGTGCCCACCCGGGTTGACTATGGCTACACCTTC; CDR3 protein: CASSPVPTRVDYGYTF; clone size: many; D gene: .; V gene: TRBV4-1; J gene: TRBJ1-2
CDR3 DNA: TGTGCCAGCAGTTCAGGTCCCTACGAGCAGTACTTC; CDR3 protein: CASSSGPYEQYF; clone size: many; D gene: .; V gene: TRBV6-5; J gene: TRBJ2-7
CDR3 DNA: TGTGCCAGCAGCCCTCTGCGGGGGCGCGAAAACGAGCAGTACTTC; CDR3 protein: CASSPLRGRENEQYF; clone size: many; D gene: .; V gene: TRBV7-2; J gene: TRBJ2-7
CDR3 DNA: TGTGCCAGCAGACCCTCTTGGACAGCCACAGATACGCAGTATTTT; CDR3 protein: CASRPSWTATDTQYF; clone size: .; D gene: .; V gene: TRBV6-2/TRBV6-3; J gene: TRBJ2-3
CDR3 DNA: TGTGCCAGCAGCTTTGGGGGGCCGGCCGGGGAGCTGTTTTTT; CDR3 protein: CASSFGGPAGELFF; clone size: once; D gene: .; V gene: TRBV5-5; J gene: TRBJ2-2
CDR3 DNA: TGTGCCAGCAGCGCCCTGACAGGGGTAGTGACTGAAGCTTTCTTT; CDR3 protein: CASSALTGVVTEAFF; clone size: few; D gene: TRBD1; V gene: TRBV9; J gene: TRBJ1-1
CDR3 DNA: TGTGCCAGCAGCGCAGCTGCAGATACGCAGTATTTT; CDR3 protein: CASSAAADTQYF; clone size: few; D gene: .; V gene: TRBV9; J gene: TRBJ2-3
CDR3 DNA: TGTGCCAGCAGCTTTTGGCAGACCTCTAGCACAGATACGCAGTATTTT; CDR3 protein: CASSFWQTSSTDTQYF; clone size: many; D gene: .; V gene: TRBV11-2; J gene: TRBJ2-3
CDR3 DNA: TGTGCCAGCAGTTACTGGGGGGGGAGCGGGGGTCCTACTTTC; CDR3 protein: CASSYWGGSGGPTF; clone size: .; D gene: TRBD2; V gene: TRBV12-3/TRBV12-4; J gene: TRBJ2-4
CDR3 DNA: TGTGCCAGCAGCCAGAGTCTATCGGGAAGCGGGGGCTACACCTTC; CDR3 protein: CASSQSLSGSGGYTF; clone size: many; D gene: .; V gene: TRBV7-9; J gene: TRBJ1-2
CDR3 DNA: TGCAGTGCGACACTTCGGCGGGAGTTCCAAGAGACCCAGTACTTC; CDR3 protein: CSATLRREFQETQYF; clone size: many; D gene: TRBD2; V gene: TRBV20-1; J gene: TRBJ2-5
CDR3 DNA: TGTGCCAGCTCACCTAACCTCTCTGGGGCCAACGTCCTGACTTTC; CDR3 protein: CASSPNLSGANVLTF; clone size: many; D gene: .; V gene: TRBV18; J gene: TRBJ2-6
CDR3 DNA: TGTGCCAGCAGTCCACGGGACAGGGGAGGGGAAAAACTGTTTTTT; CDR3 protein: CASSPRDRGGEKLFF; clone size: many; D gene: TRBD1; V gene: TRBV27; J gene: TRBJ1-4
CDR3 DNA: TGTGCCAGCAGCTTGATCAGCGGGCAGGGGGACTACGAGCAGTACTTC; CDR3 protein: CASSLISGQGDYEQYF; clone size: many; D gene: .; V gene: TRBV11-3; J gene: TRBJ2-7
CDR3 DNA: TGTGCCAGCAGCCAAGACAGGGGAACTGAAGCTTTCTTT; CDR3 protein: CASSQDRGTEAFF; clone size: .; D gene: .; V gene: TRBV14; J gene: TRBJ1-1
CDR3 DNA: TGTGCCAGCAGTTTAGACGGGAGTGGTGAGACCCAGTACTTC; CDR3 protein: CASSLDGSGETQYF; clone size: .; D gene: .; V gene: TRBV6-5; J gene: TRBJ2-5
CDR3 DNA: TGTGCCAGCAGTCGGGGACGGGCAGCCCCGGTCTATGGCTACACCTTC; CDR3 protein: CASSRGRAAPVYGYTF; clone size: .; D gene: .; V gene: TRBV5-8; J gene: TRBJ1-2
CDR3 DNA: TGCAGTGCTAGAGACCGAAGGGGACAGCCTGATTTGAATGAGCAGTTCTTC; CDR3 protein: CSARDRRGQPDLNEQFF; clone size: many; D gene: TRBD1; V gene: TRBV20-1; J gene: TRBJ2-1
CDR3 DNA: TGTGCCAGCAGCTTAGACCCACGTCTTAATGAAAAACTGTTTTTT; CDR3 protein: CASSLDPRLNEKLFF; clone size: medium-sized; D gene: .; V gene: TRBV7-2; J gene: TRBJ1-4
CDR3 DNA: TGTGCCAGCAGTTTCTCGTTCAGGGATGAGCAGTTCTTC; CDR3 protein: CASSFSFRDEQFF; clone size: many; D gene: .; V gene: TRBV12-3/TRBV12-4; J gene: TRBJ2-1
CDR3 DNA: TGTGCCAGCAGCTTACCAATCAGGGCGGCTTTT; CDR3 protein: CASSLPIRAAF; clone size: .; D gene: .; V gene: TRBV7-9; J gene: TRBJ1-1
CDR3 DNA: TGTGCCAGTAGTATCACTAGCGGGAGGCAGTATGAGCAGTTCTTC; CDR3 protein: CASSITSGRQYEQFF; clone size: many; D gene: TRBD2; V gene: TRBV19; J gene: TRBJ2-1
CDR3 DNA: TGTGCCAGCAGCTTAGAGGCACGGGGTTTAACTGGAAAACTGTTTTTT; CDR3 protein: CASSLEARGLTGKLFF; clone size: .; D gene: .; V gene: TRBV13; J gene: TRBJ1-4
CDR3 DNA: TGTGCCAGCAGACAATATCAAAGGCTGTGCTCTGGAAACACCATATATTTT; CDR3 protein: CASRQYQRLCSGNTIYF; clone size: .; D gene: .; V gene: TRBV6-5; J gene: TRBJ1-3
CDR3 DNA: TGCGCCAGCAGCTTAGAGGGAGATGAGCAGTCCTTC; CDR3 protein: CASSLEGDEQSF; clone size: .; D gene: .; V gene: TRBV7-2; J gene: TRBJ2-1
CDR3 DNA: TGTGCTAGTGGTTCGACAAGCCATGTCTCTGGAAACACCATATATTTT; CDR3 protein: CASGSTSHVSGNTIYF; clone size: many; D gene: .; V gene: TRBV12-5; J gene: TRBJ1-3
CDR3 DNA: TGTGCCAGCAGCTTGGGCCTCGGCAGGGGCTCTGGAAACACCATATATTTT; CDR3 protein: CASSLGLGRGSGNTIYF; clone size: few; D gene: .; V gene: TRBV5-8; J gene: TRBJ1-3
CDR3 DNA: TGTGCCTGGGGGGGGAGGGCCTCAGAGACCCAGTACTTC; CDR3 protein: CAWGGRASETQYF; clone size: many; D gene: TRBD2; V gene: TRBV7-2; J gene: TRBJ2-5
CDR3 DNA: TGTGCCAGCAGCACAGGGGGCTCCTACAATGAGCAGTTCTTC; CDR3 protein: CASSTGGSYNEQFF; clone size: many; D gene: TRBD1; V gene: TRBV5-4; J gene: TRBJ2-1
CDR3 DNA: TGTGCCAGCAGCTTGGCCGGAGGTAATGAAAAACTGTTTTTT; CDR3 protein: CASSLAGGNEKLFF; clone size: many; D gene: .; V gene: TRBV5-6; J gene: TRBJ1-4
CDR3 DNA: TGTGCCAGCAGCTTAGCAGGACAGGGTCTCCCCTACGAGCAGTACTTC; CDR3 protein: CASSLAGQGLPYEQYF; clone size: .; D gene: TRBD1; V gene: TRBV7-2; J gene: TRBJ2-7
CDR3 DNA: TGCAGTGCTAGGCTCCAAAGCACAGATACGCAGTATTTT; CDR3 protein: CSARLQSTDTQYF; clone size: .; D gene: .; V gene: TRBV20-1; J gene: TRBJ2-3
CDR3 DNA: TGCAGCGTTGAAGGAGCCAGGGGTCAGCCCCAGCATTTT; CDR3 protein: CSVEGARGQPQHF; clone size: many; D gene: .; V gene: TRBV29-1; J gene: TRBJ1-5
CDR3 DNA: TGTGCCAGCAGTCACGGGGGGGAAGGAAACACCTTC; CDR3 protein: CASSHGGEGNTF; clone size: .; D gene: .; V gene: TRBV6-6; J gene: TRBJ1-2
CDR3 DNA: TGTGCCAGTAGTAGGGACAGGAGGATCACTGAAGCTTTCTTT; CDR3 protein: CASSRDRRITEAFF; clone size: few; D gene: TRBD1; V gene: TRBV19; J gene: TRBJ1-1
CDR3 DNA: TGCGCCAGCAGCCAAGATGAAAGGGGTCGAGAGACCCAGTACTTC; CDR3 protein: CASSQDERGRETQYF; clone size: many; D gene: .; V gene: TRBV4-1; J gene: TRBJ2-5
CDR3 DNA: .; CDR3 protein: CASSVGSGNYGYAF; clone size: .; D gene: .; V gene: TRBV9; J gene: TRBJ1-2
CDR3 DNA: TGTGCCAGCAGTTCACACACACCGGGAGCCCAAGAGACCCAGTACTTC; CDR3 protein: CASSSHTPGAQETQYF; clone size: .; D gene: .; V gene: TRBV28; J gene: TRBJ2-5
CDR3 DNA: TGTGCCAGCAGACAGGGGACAGTCAGAGGGGTGCATGGCTACACCTTC; CDR3 protein: CASRQGTVRGVHGYTF; clone size: .; D gene: TRBD1; V gene: TRBV12-3/TRBV12-4; J gene: TRBJ1-2
CDR3 DNA: TGTGCCATCAGTGCTGCGGGGGGAAACAATGAGCAGTTCTTC; CDR3 protein: CAISAAGGNNEQFF; clone size: many; D gene: TRBD2; V gene: TRBV10-3; J gene: TRBJ2-1
CDR3 DNA: TGTGCTAGCAGCTCCGTCCCTCGACCAAGTGGGAACACCGGGGAGCTGTTTTTT; CDR3 protein: CASSSVPRPSGNTGELFF; clone size: many; D gene: .; V gene: TRBV7-7; J gene: TRBJ2-2
CDR3 DNA: TGCAGTGCTAGTTTGTGGGAGGGGCGGAACAATGAGCAGTTCTTC; CDR3 protein: CSASLWEGRNNEQFF; clone size: many; D gene: TRBD2; V gene: TRBV20-1; J gene: TRBJ2-1
CDR3 DNA: TGCAGCGTGAGGCAGTATACCCCCGGGGAGCTGTTTTTT; CDR3 protein: CSVRQYTPGELFF; clone size: many; D gene: .; V gene: TRBV29-1; J gene: TRBJ2-2
CDR3 DNA: TGTGCCAGCAGACCGGGGATGTCCACTGAAGCTTTCTTT; CDR3 protein: CASRPGMSTEAFF; clone size: few; D gene: .; V gene: TRBV12-3/TRBV12-4; J gene: TRBJ1-1
CDR3 DNA: TGTGCCAGCAGGGGGGGGGGCTCTGGGGCCAACGTCCTGACTTTC; CDR3 protein: CASRGGGSGANVLTF; clone size: many; D gene: TRBD2; V gene: TRBV6-5; J gene: TRBJ2-6
CDR3 DNA: TGTGCCAGCAGTTTGGCGGGCCGGGAGACCCAGTACTTC; CDR3 protein: CASSLAGRETQYF; clone size: once; D gene: .; V gene: TRBV12-3/TRBV12-4; J gene: TRBJ2-5
CDR3 DNA: TGTGCCAGCCGGTCTAGCCGTGCCTCCTACGAGCAGTACTTC; CDR3 protein: CASRSSRASYEQYF; clone size: many; D gene: .; V gene: TRBV3-1; J gene: TRBJ2-7
CDR3 DNA: TGTGCCAGTAGTATGAGGGATTCACCCCTCCACTTT; CDR3 protein: CASSMRDSPLHF; clone size: many; D gene: .; V gene: TRBV19; J gene: TRBJ1-6
CDR3 DNA: TGTGCCAGCAGTGATCAGGGGGCTTCAACTAGCACAGATACGCAGTATTTT; CDR3 protein: CASSDQGASTSTDTQYF; clone size: .; D gene: TRBD1; V gene: TRBV6-1; J gene: TRBJ2-3
CDR3 DNA: TGTGCCAGCAGCTTATCCCGGGACAGGGCTATGTACCAAGAGACCCAGTACTTC; CDR3 protein: CASSLSRDRAMYQETQYF; clone size: .; D gene: TRBD1; V gene: TRBV7-3; J gene: TRBJ2-5